Ten or more counts support the clone carrying this T cell receptor beta chain. Its antigen remains unidentified. TCRdb reanalyzed the PCR reads via MiXCR. This table has 40,000 to 55,000 clones, approximately 15% appearing once. The source of the sample is a study of metastatic and nonmetastatic thyroid tumors. General observations from the study: In blood and tumor, TCR beta diversity was reportedly significantly higher in malignant thyroid tumors than in benign nodules.

Patients underwent thyroid surgery, and none had received any treatment before it. V lost 2 bases, J lost 7 bases, and 9 bases stayed unmatched. CDR3 length equals 15 residues. Looked up from germline, CDR1 is MDHEN and CDR2 is SYDVKM. V and J are TRBV28 and TRBJ1-2, with 8 bases aligning to TRBD1. This TCR was recovered from a female donor with papillary thyroid cancer or a benign thyroid nodule (not recorded which). Some clones in this sample may be carry-over from other donors' samples. Sequenced material: blood. The CDR3 is CASSLVGQGARGYTF. CDR3 nucleotides: TGTGCCAGCAGTTTAGTTGGCCAGGGGGCGCGTGGCTACACCTTC.